This paragraph reports one TCR beta chain. This clonotype is identified as medium-sized (0.01 to 0.1%). What antigen it recognizes has not been identified. No base-level quality is on record; no much larger clone is a single base apart. Reading the germline V gene (reference sequence) gives CDR1 DFQATT and CDR2 SNEGSKA. The germline ends are 9 bases apart after V is trimmed by 0 bases and J by 0 bases. The CDR3 starts with the cysteine, ends with the phenylalanine, and has 14 residues. The retained sequence is limited to the CDR3, 42 bases, with the frame set at the first base. From the second PCR step onward, the TCR alpha chain libraries and the TCR beta chain libraries were amplified separately. Donor CMV status was determined by IFNgamma production from CD4+ T cells after overnight stimulation of fresh PBMCs with CMV viral lysate. CD4 T cells were positively selected with Miltenyi beads, followed by positive selection of CD8 T cells from the CD4-negative fraction. After staining for CD3, CD4, CD8, CD45RA, CD27 and a live/dead dye, cells were sorted on a BD Aria II into four subsets based on CD45RA and CD27. The sorting gate for effector memory cells was CD45RA-CD27-, and the sorting gate for EMRA cells was CD45RA+CD27-. A few healthy volunteers provided blood, and each donor's sample was split into CD4 and CD8 T cells and then further divided into four differentiation subsets. Approximately 120 ml of peripheral blood was collected from each donor, and PBMC were isolated from the blood using Ficoll-Paque PLUS density-gradient centrifugation. The sorted cells were lysed in RLT buffer, after which RNA was extracted using a Qiagen RNeasy kit and kept at -80 degrees C.

Library preparation was by UMI-ligation and nested PCR. The beta constant-region primer was an equimolar mix of two oligonucleotides covering both TRBC1 and TRBC2. A single-stranded oligonucleotide containing the SP2 primer and a 12-nucleotide UMI was joined to the 3' end of the cDNA by T4 RNA ligase 1. Four rounds of PCR were used to amplify ligated cDNA, with nested alpha and beta constant-region primers being used together with the SP2 primer. Incubation of the ligation reaction lasted roughly 20-24 hours at 16 degrees C. PCR2 was usually performed as a SYBR Green qPCR and halted at a preset threshold so that over-amplification would not occur. Apart from the first purification, every purification step used Agencourt AMPure XP magnetic beads. Library amounts were measured by Qubit and library quality was assessed on a TapeStation, where the main peak was expected at around 650 bp. Pooled libraries were sequenced on an Illumina MiSeq with v2 2x251 paired-end kits, typically giving roughly 0.9-2.1 million reads per sample. Each sample library was pooled at 4 nM, and roughly 4.5-7% PhiX was included to improve cluster recognition. As for the authors' bioinformatics: FASTQ reads processed by Demultiplexor were assigned V and J genes by Decombinator through tag matching that tolerated a single base-pair mismatch. Collapsinator relied on UMIs to fix sequencing errors as well as frequency errors caused by PCR heterogeneity. TCRs were translated and CDR3s were extracted from the conserved cysteine to the FGXG phenylalanine by CDR3Translator, with non-productive sequences being flagged. Gini, Shannon entropy and inverse Simpson indices were calculated on repertoires subsampled to equal numbers of UMI-defined TCRs. Clonotype abundance distributions were fitted to a power law by maximum likelihood within the linear range. When run on a single naive CD8 sample, MIGEC and the pipeline yielded similar UMI counts, similar unique TCR numbers and similar clonal distributions. The repertoires were searched for roughly 7,000 CMV-associated CDR3 sequences that had been compiled from VDJdb and a published dataset. The raw public reads went through TCRdb reprocessing: fastp at Q25, MiXCR clone calling, in-frame beta chains kept. Each CDR3 protein appears once, grouped with its most common genes and DNA. TCRdb, rather than the study authors, made the V and J calls. Counted in this sample were fewer than 7,000 distinct CDR3 sequences; 7% of them appeared once. The ten top clones hold about 42% of the sample.

The data belong to a study of naive and memory T cell subsets (dated by TCRdb to the late 2010s). In the study overall: Sorted naive and memory T cell subsets from peripheral blood were analyzed in the study using a UMI-based, open-source pipeline for TCR alpha and beta sequencing. RNA was DNase-treated and reverse transcribed with TCR constant-region primers, mostly using SuperScript III. IgG serology results and the functional CMV T cell responses were in complete agreement. General study outcomes and caveats: In both CD4 and CD8 cells, the Gini index increased while Shannon and inverse Simpson diversity decreased from naive through CM, EM and EMRA. The abundance of TCRs followed a power law with an exponent that differed between naive and memory subsets yet stayed consistent across the three individuals. The repertoire findings for the naive and memory subsets could not be validated, as no ground truth was available. RNA-based TCR counts may be affected by expression changes linked to T cell activation and differentiation. After error correction, over 90% of naive TCR sequences appeared only once, giving much steeper abundance distributions than memory subsets. Clonotypes were defined as single alpha or beta chain sequences, not paired alpha/beta receptors.

Sequences were obtained from effector memory CD8+ T cells from blood. This specimen's cell subset or site label, interpreted: effector memory, CD45RA- CD27-. The receptor was isolated from a human donor in good health. The rearranged chain carries TRBV20-1 and TRBJ2-7; the D gene is not confidently resolved. The CDR3 region reads CSARDPVTSYEQYF. DNA sequence: TGCAGTGCTAGAGATCCAGTCACCTCCTACGAGCAGTACTTC.